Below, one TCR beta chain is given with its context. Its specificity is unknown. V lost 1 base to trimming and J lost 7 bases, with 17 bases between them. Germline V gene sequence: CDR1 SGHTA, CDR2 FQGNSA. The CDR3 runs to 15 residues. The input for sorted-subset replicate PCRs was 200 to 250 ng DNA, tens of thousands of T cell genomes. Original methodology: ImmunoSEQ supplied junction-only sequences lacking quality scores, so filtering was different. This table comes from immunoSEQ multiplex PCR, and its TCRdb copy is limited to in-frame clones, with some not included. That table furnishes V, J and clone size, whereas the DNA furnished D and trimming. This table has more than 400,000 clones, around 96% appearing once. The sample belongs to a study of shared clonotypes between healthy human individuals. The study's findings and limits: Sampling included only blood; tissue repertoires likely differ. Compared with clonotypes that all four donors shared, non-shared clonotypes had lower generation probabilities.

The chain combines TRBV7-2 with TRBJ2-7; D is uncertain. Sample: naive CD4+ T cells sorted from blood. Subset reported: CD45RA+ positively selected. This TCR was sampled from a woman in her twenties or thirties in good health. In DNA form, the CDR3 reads TGTGCCAGCAGCTTAGTCGGCCGGCCCGGTGAGGAGCAGTACTTC. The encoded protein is CASSLVGRPGEEQYF.